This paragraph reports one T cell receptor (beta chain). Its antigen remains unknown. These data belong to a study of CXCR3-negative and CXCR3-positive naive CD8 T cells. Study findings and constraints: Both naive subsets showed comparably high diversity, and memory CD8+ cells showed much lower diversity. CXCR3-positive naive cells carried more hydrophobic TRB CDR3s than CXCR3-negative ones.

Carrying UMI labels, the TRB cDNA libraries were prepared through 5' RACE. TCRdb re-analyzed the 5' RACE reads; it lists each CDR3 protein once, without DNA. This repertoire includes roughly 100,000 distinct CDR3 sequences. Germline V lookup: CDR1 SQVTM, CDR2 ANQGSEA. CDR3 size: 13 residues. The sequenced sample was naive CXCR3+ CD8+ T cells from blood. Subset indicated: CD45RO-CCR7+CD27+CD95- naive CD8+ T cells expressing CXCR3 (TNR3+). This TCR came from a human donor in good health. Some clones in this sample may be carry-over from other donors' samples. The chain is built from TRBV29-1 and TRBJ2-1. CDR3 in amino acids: CSVVIGSYNEQFF.